This section outlines one TCR beta chain sequence together with its context. The antigen remains unidentified. This specimen belongs to a study of cytotoxic CD8 clonotypes in ibrutinib-treated CLL. Study information: Mean per-sample yields comprised roughly 260,000 productive templates and approximately 90,000 productive rearrangements. Findings and limits, study-wide: Sustained-remission and progressing patients had different sampling times. Clonality was elevated at ibrutinib response and had returned toward baseline at progression. The study found baseline clonality above age-matched healthy donors, tracking circulating CD8+ T-cell counts.

TCRdb's table, derived via immunoSEQ multiplex PCR, lists solely in-frame clones and lacks some. This table has approximately 67,000 clones, 80% appearing once. This CDR3 is built from 16 residues. Per the germline V gene, CDR1 is SEHNR and CDR2 is FQNEAQ (reference sequence). Trimming removed 1 base from V and 3 bases from J, with 16 bases in between. This clonotype was obtained from a human donor with chronic lymphocytic leukemia. Sequences were derived from PBMCs, sampled at disease progression, from a patient treated with ibrutinib. The chain uses TRBV7-9 and TRBJ2-7; D unresolved. Here the CDR3 reads CASSLGGPGMVYEQYF. The CDR3 region has the DNA TGTGCCAGCAGCTTAGGTGGCCCAGGTATGGTCTACGAGCAGTACTTC.